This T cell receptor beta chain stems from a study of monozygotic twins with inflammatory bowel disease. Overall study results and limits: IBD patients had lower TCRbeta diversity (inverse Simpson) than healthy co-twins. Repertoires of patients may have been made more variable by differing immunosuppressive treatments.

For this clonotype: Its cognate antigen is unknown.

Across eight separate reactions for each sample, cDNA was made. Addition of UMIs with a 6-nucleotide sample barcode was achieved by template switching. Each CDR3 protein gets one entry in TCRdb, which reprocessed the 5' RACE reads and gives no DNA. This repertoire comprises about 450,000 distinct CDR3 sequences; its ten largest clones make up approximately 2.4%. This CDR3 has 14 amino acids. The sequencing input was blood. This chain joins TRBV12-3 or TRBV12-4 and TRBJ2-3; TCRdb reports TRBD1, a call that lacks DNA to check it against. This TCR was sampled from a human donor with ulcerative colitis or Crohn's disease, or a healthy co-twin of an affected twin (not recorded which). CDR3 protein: CASTPGQGEDTQYF.